This TCR beta chain was recovered during a study of response to subunit inactivated influenza vaccine. MiXCR, applied by TCRdb to the RT-PCR reads, yields one record per CDR3 protein. The data contain about 190,000 distinct CDR3 sequences, 14% of them singletons. The CDR3 is 14 amino acids. Germline CDR1 and CDR2: SGHAT and FQNNGV. Between the trimmed V and J ends, which lost 2 bases and 5 bases, there was a span of 12 bases. J is TRBJ2-5 and V is TRBV11-2; D is perhaps TRBD2 (6 bases). The specimen was CD8+ T cells sorted from PBMCs, collected 4 to 6 days after vaccination. The sequence derives from a man between 45 and 60 years old who received an inactivated influenza vaccine. For the CDR3, the DNA is TGTGCCAGCAGCTTATCTAGCGAAGGGGAGACCCAGTACTTC. It yields the protein CASSLSSEGETQYF.